This TCR beta chain was profiled in a study of CD8 T cells in Susac syndrome. RNA was extracted with the RNeasy kit, and a quantity of roughly 0.5 to 1 ug was reverse transcribed using random hexamers. Each CDR3 protein gets one entry after TCRdb re-called the immunoSEQ multiplex PCR reads with MiXCR. The sample has under 200,000 distinct CDR3 sequences; about 93% are singletons. The length of the CDR3 is 13 residues. In germline, CDR1 is MNHEY, CDR2 SMNVEV (reference sequence). The ends lost 7 bases at V and 4 bases at J; junction bases unmatched: 6. The clonotype originates from a human donor in good health. Sequencing was performed on CD4+ T cells from PBMCs. The chain carries TRBV27 and TRBJ1-2; 7 bases agree with TRBD1. The CDR3 here is CASKLTGPYGYTF. DNA of the CDR3: TGTGCCAGCAAGTTGACAGGGCCCTATGGCTACACCTTC.